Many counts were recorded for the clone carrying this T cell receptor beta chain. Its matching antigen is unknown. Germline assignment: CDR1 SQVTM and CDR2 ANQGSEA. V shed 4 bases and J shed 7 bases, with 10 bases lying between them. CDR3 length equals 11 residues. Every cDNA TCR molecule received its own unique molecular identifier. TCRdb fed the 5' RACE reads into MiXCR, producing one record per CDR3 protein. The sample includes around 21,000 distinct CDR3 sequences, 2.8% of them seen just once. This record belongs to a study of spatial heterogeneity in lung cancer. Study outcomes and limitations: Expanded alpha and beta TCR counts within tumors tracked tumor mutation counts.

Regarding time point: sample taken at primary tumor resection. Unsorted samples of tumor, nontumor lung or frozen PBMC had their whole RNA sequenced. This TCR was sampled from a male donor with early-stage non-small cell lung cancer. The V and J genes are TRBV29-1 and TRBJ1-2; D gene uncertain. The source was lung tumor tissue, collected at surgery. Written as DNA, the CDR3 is TGCAGCGTTGGGAACGAGGGTGGCTACACCTTC. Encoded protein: CSVGNEGGYTF. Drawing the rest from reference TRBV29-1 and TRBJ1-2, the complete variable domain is SAVISQKPSRDICQRGTSLTIQCQVDSQVTMMFWYRQQPGQSLTLIATANQGSEATYESGFVIDKFPISRPNLTFSTLTVSNMSPEDSSIYLCSVGNEGGYTFGSGTRLTVV.